This TCR beta chain was retrieved from a study of cytomegalovirus exposure and HLA in healthy donors (dated by TCRdb to the late 2010s). About the study as a whole: An earlier analysis of about 560 of the donors reported 276 Gb of sequence data and 90 million to 120 million unique TCR beta sequences obtained from some 200 million T cells. An early release that covered fewer than 750 HLA-typed donors contained approximately 300 gigabases of sequencing data and 70 million to 100 million unique TCR sequences. The genetic ancestry cluster associated with self-reported Caucasian donors included about 81% of the roughly 410 genotyped donors. The study aimed to test whether cataloging public T cell receptors could reveal signatures of past pathogen exposure. Using immunosequencing, the study profiled T cell repertoires from 500 to 800 subjects and related those repertoires to cytomegalovirus serostatus. In addition to the first cohort of roughly 700 subjects, a separate validation cohort of approximately 110 different subjects was used. To predict cytomegalovirus infection status, the study combined high-throughput TCR immunosequencing, statistical association of individual TCRs with disease status, and machine learning. A later analysis re-analyzed previously published TCR beta repertoires from roughly 600 donors and added high-resolution HLA genotyping to study TCR occurrence patterns. The later analysis used no new phenotypic data to find candidate immune exposures, relying instead on TCR beta sequences and their occurrence across donors. In an earlier analysis of several hundred of the donors, high-throughput TCR beta sequencing was used to judge whether each TCR beta V gene segment behaved as functional or pseudogenic. Donor age, sex, ethnicity and CMV serostatus were compiled together with the repertoire data. A later genetic analysis took genome-wide SNP genotypes for about three fifths of the roughly 700 donors and used that subset as a discovery cohort. All discovery cohort repertoires had been generated on a single sequencing platform. HLA typing included class I and class II loci at four-digit resolution. The number of donors typed differed by locus, with 629-630 for A, B, C, DRB1 and DQB1, roughly 520 for DQA1, 600 to 610 for DPA1, and around 430 for DPB1. Because of strong linkage in the cohort, 4 to 6 DR-DQ haplotypes were treated as single units for association and clustering. On average, roughly 240,000 unique TCR beta nucleotide sequences were sequenced per donor among some 420 genotyped donors of the cohort, with 15% to 20% of those sequences being non-productive.

Germline trimming: 3 bases from V, 4 bases from J; junction bases outside gene matches: 5. The CDR3, from cysteine to phenylalanine, totals 17 residues. Of the read, only the CDR3 DNA is kept; its 51 bases are in frame from base 1. CDR1 and CDR2, per the germline V gene, are MGHRA and YSYEKL. The library came from the immunoSEQ multiplex PCR assay. A mixture of 60 forward primers for TCR Vbeta segments and 13 reverse primers for TCR Jbeta segments was used in the multiplex PCR. A multiplex PCR assay on genomic DNA amplified the CDR3 region of rearranged TCR beta genes. On the Illumina HiSeq System, the amplified TCR beta libraries were sequenced as 87-base-pair reads. The study's processing was this. A later analysis tallied approximately 87 million unique TCR beta chains across the approximately 670 repertoires, and approximately 9.9 million of those chains were shared by two or more donors. Raw reads were error-corrected and collapsed into unique sequences with a nearest-neighbor algorithm that merged closely related sequences to remove PCR and sequencing errors. V, D and J gene segments were assigned by aligning CDR3 sequences to IMGT reference sequences. For a sequence to be retained, at least a six-nucleotide match to both a V gene segment and a J gene segment was required. A rearrangement counted as productive if the CDR3 had no stop codons and remained in frame with V and J, and every other rearrangement counted as non-productive. Following IMGT convention, CDR3 was defined as the stretch from the second conserved V-encoded cysteine up to the conserved J-encoded phenylalanine. Sequences without an unambiguous match to a single V gene segment were excluded from the earlier analysis of almost 600 of the donors. An earlier analysis of fewer than 750 of the donors classified V segments as functional when productive rearrangements were above 56.7% and as segregating when the standard deviation between donors was above 5%. To diagnose cytomegalovirus status from the catalog of TCR beta chain sequences, a statistical classification framework was built. A later analysis assigned V and J genes by comparing TCR nucleotide sequences with IMGT/GENE-DB human TR gene sequences. A later analysis assigned CDR3 sequences and most-parsimonious VDJ recombination scenarios with the TCRdist pipeline. In a later analysis, each TCR beta chain was defined by its CDR3 amino acid sequence together with its V-gene family, and reads lacking a unique V-gene family were excluded. In a later analysis, 550 to 650 highly shared, low-generation-probability nucleotide sequences were removed to address suspected cross-contamination and a sequencing artifact. In a later analysis, a clonal expansion index for each public chain was calculated from normalized within-repertoire ranks of inferred template counts. In a later analysis, generation probabilities were computed using a VDJ recombination model fitted to out-of-frame rearrangements, and the results were checked against IGoR. Hypergeometric tests were used in a later analysis to score TCR-TCR, TCR-HLA and TCR-CMV co-occurrence, with a repertoire-size bias correction applied to the TCR pairs. False discovery rates were estimated in a later analysis by permuting HLA or CMV assignments 20 times. In a later analysis, co-occurring TCRs were grouped with DBSCAN, and TCRdist sequence similarity was added when clustering was performed within HLA-allele-positive subsets. Repertoires with fewer than 30,000 or more than 120,000 public chains, plus five repertoires with anomalous nucleotide sharing, were excluded from co-occurrence clustering. Drawn from immuneACCESS, this table holds only the in-frame rearrangements with V and J called that TCRdb kept. Clones are partly lost; checked studies trace under half to an unresolved V gene and leave the rest unexplained. Clone size and the V and J calls come from that table; the DNA yielded D and trimming. Here the sample has under 200,000 clones; approximately 78% occur a single time. The ten largest clonotypes hold approximately 3.1% of the sample.

Study-wide conclusions, independent of this receptor: This cohort had only TCR beta chains sequenced, and the lack of alpha or paired-chain data limited which features could be detected. The earlier analysis of 450 to 700 of the donors excluded roughly 17 rarely observed V segments, including chromosome 9 orphons, because counts were too low. According to a later genetic analysis, donors in an Asian-associated ancestry cluster had fewer N-insertions in productive TCRs than the roughly 700-donor mean. Broadly in line with IMGT annotations, most TCR beta V segments showed up in productive rearrangements about 87% or about 30% of the time in an earlier analysis of approximately 640 of the donors. In a later analysis, most CMV-associated TCR beta chains were found to appear HLA-restricted, with HLA associations seemingly driven largely by CMV exposure. Cytomegalovirus status was reported to be diagnosed by the classifier with high specificity and sensitivity in both the original and validation cohorts. Some IMGT-functional V segments, including TRBV6-2 and TRBV6-3, could not be distinguished by the 87-base-pair reads and were therefore excluded. A further reported finding was that TCR beta sequences accurately predicted the HLA-A and HLA-B alleles for most subjects in the first cohort. The sequencing pipeline was judged likely to have produced a cluster of highly shared sequence variants as a technical artifact. The study gave a list of about 160 TCR beta chains associated with cytomegalovirus. For the cohort, immune exposure information was limited to CMV serostatus. A later analysis found that TCR association rates varied across HLA loci, with DRB1 alleles showing the most associated TCRs and HLA-C alleles the fewest. Three of the identified cytomegalovirus-associated TCR beta chains were confirmed in vitro to be specific for cytomegalovirus antigens. Roughly uniform sequencing depth across donors was assumed in presence/absence analyses, although this assumption may not hold. Correlated functional status among segregating V segments might be attributable to linkage disequilibrium, but an unknown experimental factor could not be ruled out. Specific HLA alleles were associated with 15,000 to 20,000 TCR beta sequences at a false discovery rate of 0.05 in a later analysis. In a later analysis, HLA-associated TCR beta chains showed more clonal expansion and lower generation probabilities than non-associated chains that were equally common. V-gene and J-gene trimming of TCR beta chains was associated with a missense DCLRE1C variant in a later genetic analysis, and the association was replicated in an independent cohort. According to a later analysis, parvovirus B19, influenza, CMV and Epstein-Barr virus appeared linked to several top co-occurrence clusters. The authors suggested that the approach could potentially be generalized to other disease states and immunological phenotypes. HLA typing was unavailable for some donors at each locus, so association tests used only the typed subset. Assigning TCR associations to individual alleles was difficult when HLA alleles, especially DR and DQ, strongly co-occurred. Most TCR sequences were observed very rarely across donors, whereas some public TCRs were present in many individuals.

The cohort consisted of 600 to 750 healthy bone marrow donors. Cohort members were all nominally healthy when sampled, although unrecorded immune exposures were likely present. The donor was CMV seronegative and belonged to the group of over 350 seronegative cohort members. A peripheral blood sample was collected from each donor, and TCR beta sequencing was performed on peripheral blood mononuclear cells. Genomic DNA was extracted from the blood cell samples with the Qiagen DNeasy Blood Extraction Kit. Turning to this clone: Its antigen remains unidentified. No much larger clone exists at a distance of one base, and base qualities are not known.

The sequenced sample was PBMCs. This sequence uses TRBV4-1 and TRBJ2-5; 16 central bases correspond to TRBD2. The TCR sequence derives from a woman aged 40 to 55 in good health and CMV-seronegative. DNA sequence: TGCGCCAGCAGCCAGCCGGGACTAGCGGGGGGGGGAGAGACCCAGTACTTC. This sequence encodes CASSQPGLAGGGETQYF.